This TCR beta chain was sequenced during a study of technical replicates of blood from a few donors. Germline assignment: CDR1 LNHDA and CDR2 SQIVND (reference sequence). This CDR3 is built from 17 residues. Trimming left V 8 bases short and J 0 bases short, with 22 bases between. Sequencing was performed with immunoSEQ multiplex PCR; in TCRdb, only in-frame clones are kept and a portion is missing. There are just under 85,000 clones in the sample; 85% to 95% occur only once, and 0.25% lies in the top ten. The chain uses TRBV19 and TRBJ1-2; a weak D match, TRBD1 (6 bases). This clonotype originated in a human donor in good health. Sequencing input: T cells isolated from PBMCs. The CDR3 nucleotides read TGTGCCAGTTCGGGGGGCACAGCAAAGCTAGCTAACTATGGCTACACCTTC. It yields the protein CASSGGTAKLANYGYTF.